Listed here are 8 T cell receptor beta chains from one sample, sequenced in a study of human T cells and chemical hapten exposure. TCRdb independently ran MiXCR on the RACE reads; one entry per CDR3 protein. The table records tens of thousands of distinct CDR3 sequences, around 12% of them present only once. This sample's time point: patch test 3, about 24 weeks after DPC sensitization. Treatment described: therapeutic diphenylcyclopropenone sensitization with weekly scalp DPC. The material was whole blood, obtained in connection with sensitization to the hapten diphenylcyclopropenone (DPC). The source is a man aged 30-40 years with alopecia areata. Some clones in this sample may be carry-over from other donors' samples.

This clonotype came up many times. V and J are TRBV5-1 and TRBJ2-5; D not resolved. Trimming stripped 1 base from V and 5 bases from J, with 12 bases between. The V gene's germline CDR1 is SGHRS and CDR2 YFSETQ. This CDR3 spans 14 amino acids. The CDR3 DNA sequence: TGCGCCAGCAGCTTGATCCCCGAACAGGAGACCCAGTACTTC. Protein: CASSLIPEQETQYF.

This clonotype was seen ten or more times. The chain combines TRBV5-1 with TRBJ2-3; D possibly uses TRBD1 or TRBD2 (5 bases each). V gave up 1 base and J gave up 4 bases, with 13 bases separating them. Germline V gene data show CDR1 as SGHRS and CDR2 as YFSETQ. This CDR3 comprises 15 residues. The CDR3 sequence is CASSLSGTAADTQYF. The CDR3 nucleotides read TGCGCCAGCAGCTTGTCGGGGACCGCGGCAGATACGCAGTATTTT.

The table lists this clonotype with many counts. The CDR3 nucleotides are TGCAGTGCCGCCCCTAGCGGCTCCTACAATGAGCAGTTCTTC. As protein: CSAAPSGSYNEQFF. This sequence joins TRBV20-1 and TRBJ2-1; TRBD2 aligns across 7 bases. Trimming removed 6 bases from V and 0 bases from J; junction bases left unmatched: 5. Germline CDR1 and CDR2: DFQATT and SNEGSKA (reference sequence). This CDR3 spans 14 amino acids.

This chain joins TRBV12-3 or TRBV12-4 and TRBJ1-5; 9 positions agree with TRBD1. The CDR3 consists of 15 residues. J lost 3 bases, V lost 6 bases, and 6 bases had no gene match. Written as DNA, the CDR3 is TGTGCCAGCAGCGGACAGGGGAGTAACAATCAGCCCCAGCATTTT. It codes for CASSGQGSNNQPQHF.

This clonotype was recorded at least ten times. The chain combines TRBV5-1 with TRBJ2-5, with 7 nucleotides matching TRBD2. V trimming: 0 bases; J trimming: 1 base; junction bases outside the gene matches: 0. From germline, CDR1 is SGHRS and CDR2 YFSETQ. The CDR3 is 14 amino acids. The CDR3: CASSLGTSQETQYF. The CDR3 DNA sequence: TGCGCCAGCAGCTTGGGGACTAGCCAAGAGACCCAGTACTTC.

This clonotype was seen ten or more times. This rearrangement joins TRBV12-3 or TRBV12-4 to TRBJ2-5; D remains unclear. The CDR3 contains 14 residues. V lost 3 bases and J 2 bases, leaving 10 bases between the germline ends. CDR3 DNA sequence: TGTGCCAGCAGTTTCTTCGCAGAACAAGAGACCCAGTACTTC. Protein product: CASSFFAEQETQYF.

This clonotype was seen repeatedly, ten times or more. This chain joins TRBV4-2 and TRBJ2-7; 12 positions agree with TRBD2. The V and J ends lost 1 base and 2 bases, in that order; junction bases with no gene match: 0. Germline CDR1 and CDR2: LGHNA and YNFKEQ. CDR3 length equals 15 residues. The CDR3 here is CASSQGLAGAYEQYF. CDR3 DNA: TGTGCCAGCAGCCAAGGACTAGCGGGGGCCTACGAGCAGTACTTC.

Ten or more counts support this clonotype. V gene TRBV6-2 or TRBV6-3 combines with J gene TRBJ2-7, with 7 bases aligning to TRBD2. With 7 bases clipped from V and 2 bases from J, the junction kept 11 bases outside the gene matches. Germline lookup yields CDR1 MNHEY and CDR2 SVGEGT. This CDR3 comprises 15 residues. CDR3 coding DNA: TGTGCCAGCACCGACCCGAGGCGGGGGACCTACGAGCAGTACTTC. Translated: CASTDPRRGTYEQYF.